What follows are 3 T cell receptor beta chains derived from one specimen sequenced in a study of blood T cell repertoires in COVID-19. Assay used: immunoSEQ multiplex PCR; TCRdb lists only in-frame clones, some missing. The data hold around 100,000 clones, with more than 70% observed a single time. Sequenced material: peripheral blood. The receptor source for this set is a woman aged 80 or older in a cohort sampled during active COVID-19.

This chain connects TRBV6-5 to TRBJ2-1; D call uncertain. The CDR3 is 13 amino acids. Germline loops: CDR1 MNHEY, CDR2 SVGAGI. V gave up 7 bases and J gave up 5 bases, with 12 bases separating them. CDR3 sequence: CASNHRGNNEQFF. The CDR3 DNA is TGTGCCAGCAATCATCGCGGTAACAATGAGCAGTTCTTC.

In this sample, this clone turned up once. The chain recombines TRBV6-5 with TRBJ2-7; D perhaps matches TRBD1 (5 bases). Trimming took off 5 bases at V and 6 bases at J, with 11 bases between the two ends. CDR1 and CDR2 from the germline V gene are MNHEY and SVGAGI. The CDR3 loop spans 12 amino acids. The CDR3 loop is CASSPDSLEQYF. CDR3 in DNA: TGTGCCAGCAGTCCTGACAGTCTCGAGCAGTACTTC.

This sequence joins TRBV10-3 and TRBJ1-5, with TRBD1 matching over 7 bases. The CDR3 extends over 13 amino acids. The germline V gene has CDR1 ENHRY and CDR2 SYGVKD. Unmatched junction bases numbered 4, after V lost 8 bases and J lost 3 bases. CDR3 in amino acids: CAISGGPNQPQHF. The CDR3 DNA is TGTGCCATCTCAGGGGGACCCAATCAGCCCCAGCATTTT.